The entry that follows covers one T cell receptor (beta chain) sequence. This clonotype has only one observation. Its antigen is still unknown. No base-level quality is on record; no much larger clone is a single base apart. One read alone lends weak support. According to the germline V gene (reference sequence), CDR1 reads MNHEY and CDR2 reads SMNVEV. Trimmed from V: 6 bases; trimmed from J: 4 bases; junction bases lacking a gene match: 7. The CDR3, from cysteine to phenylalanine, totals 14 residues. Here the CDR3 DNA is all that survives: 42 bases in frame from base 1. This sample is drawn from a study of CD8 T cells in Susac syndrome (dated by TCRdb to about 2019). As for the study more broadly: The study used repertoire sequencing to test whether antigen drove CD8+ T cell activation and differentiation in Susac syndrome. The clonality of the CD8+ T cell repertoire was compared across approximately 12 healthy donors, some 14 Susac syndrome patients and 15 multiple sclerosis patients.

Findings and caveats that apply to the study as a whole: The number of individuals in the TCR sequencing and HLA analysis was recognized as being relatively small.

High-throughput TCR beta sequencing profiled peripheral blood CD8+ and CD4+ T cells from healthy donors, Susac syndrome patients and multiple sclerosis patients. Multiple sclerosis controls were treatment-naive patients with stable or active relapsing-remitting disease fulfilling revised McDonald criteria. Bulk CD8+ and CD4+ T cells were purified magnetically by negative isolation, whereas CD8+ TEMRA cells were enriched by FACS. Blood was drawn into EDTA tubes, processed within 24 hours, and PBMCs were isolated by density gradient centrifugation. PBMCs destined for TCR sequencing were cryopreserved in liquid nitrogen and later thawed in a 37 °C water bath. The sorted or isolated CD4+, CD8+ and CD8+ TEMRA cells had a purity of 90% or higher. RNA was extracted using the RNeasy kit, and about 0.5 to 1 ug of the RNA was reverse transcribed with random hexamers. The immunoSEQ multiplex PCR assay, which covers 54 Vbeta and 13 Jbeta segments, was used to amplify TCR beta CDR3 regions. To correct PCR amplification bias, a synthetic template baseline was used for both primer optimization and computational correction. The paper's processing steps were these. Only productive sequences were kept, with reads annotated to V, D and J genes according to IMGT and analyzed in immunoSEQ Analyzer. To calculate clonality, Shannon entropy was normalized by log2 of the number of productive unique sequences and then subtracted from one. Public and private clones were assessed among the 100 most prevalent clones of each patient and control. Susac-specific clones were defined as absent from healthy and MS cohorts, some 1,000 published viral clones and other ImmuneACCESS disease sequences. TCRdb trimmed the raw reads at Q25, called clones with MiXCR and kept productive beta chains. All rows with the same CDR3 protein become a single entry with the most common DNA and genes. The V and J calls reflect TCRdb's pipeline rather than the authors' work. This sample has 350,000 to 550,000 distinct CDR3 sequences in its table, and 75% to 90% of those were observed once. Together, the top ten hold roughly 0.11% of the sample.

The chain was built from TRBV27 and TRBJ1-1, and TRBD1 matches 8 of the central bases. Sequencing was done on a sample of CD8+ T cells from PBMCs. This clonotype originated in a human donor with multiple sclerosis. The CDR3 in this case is CASSHVQGGTEAFF. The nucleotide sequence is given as TGTGCCAGCAGCCATGTACAGGGGGGCACTGAAGCTTTCTTT.